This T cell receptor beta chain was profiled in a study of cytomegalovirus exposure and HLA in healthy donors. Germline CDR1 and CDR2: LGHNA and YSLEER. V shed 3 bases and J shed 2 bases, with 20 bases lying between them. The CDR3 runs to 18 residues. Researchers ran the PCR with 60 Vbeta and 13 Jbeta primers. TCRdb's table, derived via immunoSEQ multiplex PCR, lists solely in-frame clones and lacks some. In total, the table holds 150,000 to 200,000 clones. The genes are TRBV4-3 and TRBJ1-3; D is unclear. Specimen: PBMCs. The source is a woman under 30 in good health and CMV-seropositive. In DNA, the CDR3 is TGCGCCAGCAGCCACGAAAAACTGGGCTTTTATGCTGGAAACACCATATATTTT. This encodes CASSHEKLGFYAGNTIYF.